This T cell receptor beta chain was identified during a study of TIL therapy for anti-PD-1-resistant metastatic lung cancer (dated by TCRdb to about 2021). Describing the broader study: Before any PD-1/PD-L1 blockade was given, tumors were harvested, nivolumab was then administered, and patients who progressed went on to receive lymphodepletion, an infusion of expanded TIL, and IL-2. A median age of 54 years (range about 38-80) and a median tumor PD-L1 proportion score of roughly 5.8% were recorded among enrolled patients. Most of the cohort had lung adenocarcinoma, several tumors were EGFR-mutant and two were ALK-rearranged, and half of the patients were current or former smokers. A median non-synonymous tumor mutation burden of approximately 1.5 mutations per megabase was determined across the cohort by whole-exome sequencing. Tumor and peripheral blood T cell receptor beta sequencing was used to track clonotypes across tumor, expanded TIL product and serial blood samples. On the study overall, not on this receptor specifically: The baseline peripheral repertoire was partially replaced by infused TIL clonotypes, which then decayed over months, and persistence showed no apparent association with response. Generalizability was limited because the cohort was highly selected, with more treatment-naive, never-smoker and oncogene-addicted patients included than is typical. The study protocol defined all tumor marker inferences as exploratory.

TCR beta CDR3 regions were amplified from genomic DNA with the immunoSEQ v3 hsTCRB kit using bias-controlled multiplex PCR. TCR libraries were sequenced on an Illumina NextSeq 500 to 1.5 million to 2.5 million read pairs for survey level or 5-6 million for deep level. As for the authors' bioinformatics: V, D and J genes were assigned, non-productive sequences were removed, and clonality was reported by immunoSEQ Analyzer software. Repertoires were compared by productive Simpson clonality and by the Morisita overlap index of productive TRB rearrangements between infused TIL and blood. The absolute count of a clonotype in blood was estimated by multiplying the lymphocyte count by the CD3+ fraction and by the productive frequency of the clone. As stored in TCRdb, this immuneACCESS dataset retains in-frame rearrangements with V and J assigned. A fraction of the clones does not appear; measured against another copy, unresolved V genes explain less than half of the discrepancy, and the remainder lacks a known reason. The V and J calls and clone size come from that table; D and trimming were worked out from the DNA. The table for this sample lists around 50,000 clones; around 67% of them were counted only once. The ten largest clones capture about 2% of the sample.

The label giving this sample's time point can be read as: pre-treatment sample, taken before nivolumab and TIL therapy. Adults with stage 4 NSCLC were enrolled from October 2017 to early 2020 in a dual-center phase I trial. The samples were obtained from a phase I trial that was single-arm and open-label and tested tumor-infiltrating lymphocyte therapy combined with nivolumab in advanced non-small cell lung cancer. Blood mononuclear cells from EDTA tubes were separated on a Ficoll gradient and snap-frozen as pellets, and DNA was extracted from the cells using a Qiagen mini-prep kit. From cysteine to phenylalanine, the CDR3 is 14 amino acids long. Kept here is only the CDR3 DNA, which spans 42 bases and is read in frame from base 1. Trimmed from V: 7 bases; trimmed from J: 5 bases; junction bases lacking a gene match: 5. Looking up the germline V gene yields CDR1 ENHRY and CDR2 SYGVKD. The sample holds a few counts of this clone. Its target antigen remains unknown. The input lacks base qualities; no much larger clone sits a single base away.

This specimen was blood, taken at baseline. The clonotype was recovered from a person aged 25-85 years with non-small cell lung cancer. This chain is built from TRBV10-3 and TRBJ1-6, with 7 bases matching TRBD1. The nucleotides are TGTGCCATCACCGTAGACAGGGATAATTCACCCCTCCACTTT. It specifies CAITVDRDNSPLHF.